The 2 T cell receptor beta chains below were found in one sample sequenced in a study of metastatic and nonmetastatic thyroid tumors. All patients were untreated before thyroid surgery. MiXCR re-clonotyped the PCR reads for TCRdb. The sample contains 43,000 or so clones, roughly 15% of which appear only once. Sample: blood. All receptors come from a female donor with papillary thyroid cancer or a benign thyroid nodule (not recorded which). Some clones in this sample may be carry-over from other donors' samples.

Many counts were recorded for this clone. The chain links TRBV6-1 to TRBJ2-3; tentatively, D is TRBD2 (6 bases). CDR3 length equals 15 residues. Looked up from germline, CDR1 is MNHNS and CDR2 is SASEGT. V lost 2 bases and J 3 bases, leaving 12 bases between the germline ends. The CDR3 region is CASSERAGRTDTQYF. The CDR3 DNA sequence: TGTGCCAGCAGTGAAAGGGCGGGAAGAACAGATACGCAGTATTTT.

The V gene is TRBV20-1, the J gene TRBJ1-2, with D unclear. The V gene's germline CDR1 is DFQATT and CDR2 SNEGSKA (reference sequence). Deletions cut 3 bases from V and 0 bases from J, with 8 bases between. The CDR3 extends over 13 amino acids. The CDR3 is CSARGSSNYGYTF. CDR3 bases: TGCAGTGCTAGGGGCTCTTCTAACTATGGCTACACCTTC.